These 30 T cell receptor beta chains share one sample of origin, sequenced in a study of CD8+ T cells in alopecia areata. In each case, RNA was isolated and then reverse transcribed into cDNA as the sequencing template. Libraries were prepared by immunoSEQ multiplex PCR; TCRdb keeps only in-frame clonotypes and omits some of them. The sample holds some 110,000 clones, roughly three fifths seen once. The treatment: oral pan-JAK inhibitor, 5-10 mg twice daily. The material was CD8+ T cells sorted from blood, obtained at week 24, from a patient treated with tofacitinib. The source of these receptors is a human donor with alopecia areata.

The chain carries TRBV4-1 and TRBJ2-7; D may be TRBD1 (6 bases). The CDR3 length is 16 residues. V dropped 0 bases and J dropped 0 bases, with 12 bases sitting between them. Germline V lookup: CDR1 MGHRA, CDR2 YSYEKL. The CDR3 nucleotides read TGCGCCAGCAGCCAAGATGGGGCAGGGGCCTCCTACGAGCAGTACTTC. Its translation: CASSQDGAGASYEQYF.

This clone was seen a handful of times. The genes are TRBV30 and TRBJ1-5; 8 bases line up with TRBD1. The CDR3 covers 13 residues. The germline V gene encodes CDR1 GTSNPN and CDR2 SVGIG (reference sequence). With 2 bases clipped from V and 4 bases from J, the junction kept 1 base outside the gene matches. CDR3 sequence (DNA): TGTGCCTGGAGTTGGGACAGGAATCAGCCCCAGCATTTT. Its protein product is CAWSWDRNQPQHF.

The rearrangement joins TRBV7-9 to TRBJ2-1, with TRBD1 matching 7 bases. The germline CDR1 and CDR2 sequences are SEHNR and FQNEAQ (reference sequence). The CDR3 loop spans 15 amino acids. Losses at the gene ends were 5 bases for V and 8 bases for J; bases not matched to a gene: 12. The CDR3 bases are TGTGCCAGCAGCCCCCTCCAGGGGGTACGCGATGAGCAGTTCTTC. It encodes CASSPLQGVRDEQFF.

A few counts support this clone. CDR3 sequence reads: CASSQAGTGLNSQYF. CDR3 coding DNA: TGTGCCAGCAGCCAAGCCGGGACAGGGCTCAATTCGCAGTATTTT. This chain joins TRBV14 and TRBJ2-3; 9 positions agree with TRBD1. V lost 1 base, J lost 10 bases, and 9 bases stayed unmatched. The CDR3 totals 15 residues. Germline CDR1 SGHDN, CDR2 FVKESK.

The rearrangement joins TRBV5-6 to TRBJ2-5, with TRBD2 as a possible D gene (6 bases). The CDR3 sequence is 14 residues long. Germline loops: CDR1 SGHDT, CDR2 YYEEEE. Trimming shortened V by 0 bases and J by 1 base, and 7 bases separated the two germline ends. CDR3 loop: CASSLGDSQETQYF. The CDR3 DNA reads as TGTGCCAGCAGCTTGGGGGACTCCCAAGAGACCCAGTACTTC.

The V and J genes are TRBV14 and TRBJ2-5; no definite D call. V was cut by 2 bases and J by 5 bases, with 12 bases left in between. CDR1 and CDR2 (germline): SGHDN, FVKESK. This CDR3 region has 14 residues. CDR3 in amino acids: CASSQIPRTETQYF. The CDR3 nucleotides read TGTGCCAGCAGCCAAATTCCCCGCACGGAGACCCAGTACTTC.

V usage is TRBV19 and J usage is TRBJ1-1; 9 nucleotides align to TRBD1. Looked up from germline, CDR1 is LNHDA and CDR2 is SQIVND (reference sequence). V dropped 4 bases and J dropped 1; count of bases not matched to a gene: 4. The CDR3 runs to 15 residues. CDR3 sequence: CASSTSDRGNTEAFF. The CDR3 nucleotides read TGTGCCAGTAGTACTTCGGACAGGGGGAACACTGAAGCTTTCTTT.

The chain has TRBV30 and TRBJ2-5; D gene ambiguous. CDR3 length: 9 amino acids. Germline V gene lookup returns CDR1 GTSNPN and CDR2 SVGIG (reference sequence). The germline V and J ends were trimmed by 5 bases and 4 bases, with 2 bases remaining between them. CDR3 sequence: CAWGETQYF. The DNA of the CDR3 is TGTGCCTGGGGAGAGACCCAGTACTTC.

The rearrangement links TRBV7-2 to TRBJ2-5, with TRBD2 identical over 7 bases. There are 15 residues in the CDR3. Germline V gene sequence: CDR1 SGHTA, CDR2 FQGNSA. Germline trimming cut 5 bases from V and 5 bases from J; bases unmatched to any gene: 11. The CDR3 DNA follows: TGTGCCAGCAGCACCGGACTAGACTATTGGGAGACCCAGTACTTC. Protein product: CASSTGLDYWETQYF.

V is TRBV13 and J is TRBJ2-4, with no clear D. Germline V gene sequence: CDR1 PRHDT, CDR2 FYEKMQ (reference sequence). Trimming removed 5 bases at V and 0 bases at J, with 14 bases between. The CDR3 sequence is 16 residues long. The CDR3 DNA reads TGTGCCAGCAGCCCCCCCCTACCACTAGCCAAAAACATTCAGTACTTC. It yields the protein CASSPPLPLAKNIQYF.

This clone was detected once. The CDR3 DNA reads TGTGCCAGCAGCGTAGCGGATCTAGACAATGAGCAGTTCTTC. This translates into CASSVADLDNEQFF. The chain is built from TRBV9 and TRBJ2-1; D ambiguous. Trimming pared 0 bases from V and 5 bases from J, leaving 9 bases between. CDR3 length: 14 amino acids. Per germline, CDR1 SGDLS and CDR2 YYNGEE.

The CDR3 is CASSPSAGGPDTQYF. CDR3 coding DNA: TGTGCCAGCAGCCCCTCAGCGGGGGGGCCGGATACGCAGTATTTT. This chain links TRBV6-4 with TRBJ2-3; 10 bases align to TRBD2. The trim removed 6 bases at V and 6 bases at J, leaving 9 bases unmatched. Germline-derived CDR1 and CDR2 are MRHNA and SNTAGT. This CDR3 has 15 amino acids.

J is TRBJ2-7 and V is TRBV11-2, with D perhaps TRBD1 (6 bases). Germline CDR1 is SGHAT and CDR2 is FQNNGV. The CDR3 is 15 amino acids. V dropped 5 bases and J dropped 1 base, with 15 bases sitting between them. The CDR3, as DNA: TGTGCCAGCAGCCTCACCAGGGGTCGTTCCTACGAGCAGTACTTC. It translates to CASSLTRGRSYEQYF.

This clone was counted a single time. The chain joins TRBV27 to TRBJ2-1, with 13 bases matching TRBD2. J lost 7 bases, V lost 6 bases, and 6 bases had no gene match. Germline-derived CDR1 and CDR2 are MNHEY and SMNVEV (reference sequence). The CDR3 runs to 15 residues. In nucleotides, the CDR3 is TGTGCCAGCAGCCCAGGACTAGCGGGGGCGAATGAGCAGTTCTTC. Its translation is CASSPGLAGANEQFF.

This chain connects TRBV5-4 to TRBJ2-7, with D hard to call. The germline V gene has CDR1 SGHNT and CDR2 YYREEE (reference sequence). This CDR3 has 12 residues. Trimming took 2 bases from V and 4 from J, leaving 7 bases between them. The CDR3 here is CASSFKGYEQYF. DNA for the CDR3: TGTGCCAGCAGCTTCAAAGGATACGAGCAGTACTTC.

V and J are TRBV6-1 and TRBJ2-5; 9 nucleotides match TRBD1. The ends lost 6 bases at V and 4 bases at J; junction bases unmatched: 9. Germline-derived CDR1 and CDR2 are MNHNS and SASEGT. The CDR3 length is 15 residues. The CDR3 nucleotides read TGTGCCAGCAGGCAGGCGGGACAGGGCCGAGAGACCCAGTACTTC. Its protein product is CASRQAGQGRETQYF.

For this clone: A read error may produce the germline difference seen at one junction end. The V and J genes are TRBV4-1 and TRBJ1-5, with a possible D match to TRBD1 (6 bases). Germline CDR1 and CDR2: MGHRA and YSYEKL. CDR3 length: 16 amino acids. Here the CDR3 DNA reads TGCGCCAGCAGTCAAGATCCGGGGGGGCTCAATCAGCCCCAGCATTTT. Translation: CASSQDPGGLNQPQHF.

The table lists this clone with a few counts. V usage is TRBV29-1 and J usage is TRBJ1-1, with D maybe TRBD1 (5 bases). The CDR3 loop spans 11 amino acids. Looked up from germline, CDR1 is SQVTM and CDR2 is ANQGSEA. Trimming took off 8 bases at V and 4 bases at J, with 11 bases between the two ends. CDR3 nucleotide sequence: TGCAGCACTGGGGGGACCACTGAAGCTTTCTTT. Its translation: CSTGGTTEAFF.

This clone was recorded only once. Here the CDR3 DNA reads TGTGCCATCGGCTGGACAGATAGCAATCAGCCCCAGCATTTT. Its translation: CAIGWTDSNQPQHF. This chain connects TRBV10-3 to TRBJ1-5, with D perhaps matching TRBD1 (6 bases). This CDR3 is built from 14 residues. Trimming left V 8 bases short and J 0 bases short, with 11 bases between. Germline CDR1 reads ENHRY; CDR2 reads SYGVKD.

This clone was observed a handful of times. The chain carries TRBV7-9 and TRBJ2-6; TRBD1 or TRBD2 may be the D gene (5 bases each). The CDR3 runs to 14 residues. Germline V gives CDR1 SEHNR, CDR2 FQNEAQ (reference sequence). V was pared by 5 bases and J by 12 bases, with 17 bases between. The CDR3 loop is CASSRSRDPGVLTF. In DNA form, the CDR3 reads TGTGCCAGCAGCCGGTCCCGGGACCCTGGCGTCCTGACTTTC.

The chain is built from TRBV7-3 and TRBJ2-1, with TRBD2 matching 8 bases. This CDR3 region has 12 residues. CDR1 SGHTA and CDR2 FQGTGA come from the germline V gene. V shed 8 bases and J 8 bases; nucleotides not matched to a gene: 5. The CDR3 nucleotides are TGTGCCAGCTCCCACGGGGGGGATGAGCAGTTCTTC. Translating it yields CASSHGGDEQFF.

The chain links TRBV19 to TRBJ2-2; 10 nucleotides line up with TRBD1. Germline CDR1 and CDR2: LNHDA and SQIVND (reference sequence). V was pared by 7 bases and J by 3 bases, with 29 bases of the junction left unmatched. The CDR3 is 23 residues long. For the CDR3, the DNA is TGTGCCAGTAAGGACCATGTCTTGTCGTCCGGGACAGGGGTCCATTGGGACACCGGGGAGCTGTTTTTT. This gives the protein CASKDHVLSSGTGVHWDTGELFF.

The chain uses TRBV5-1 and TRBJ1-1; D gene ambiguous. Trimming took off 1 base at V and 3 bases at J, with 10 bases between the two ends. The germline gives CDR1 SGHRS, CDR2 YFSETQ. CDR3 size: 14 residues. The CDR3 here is CASSLRTGYTEAFF. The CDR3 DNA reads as TGCGCCAGCAGCTTGAGAACCGGGTACACTGAAGCTTTCTTT.

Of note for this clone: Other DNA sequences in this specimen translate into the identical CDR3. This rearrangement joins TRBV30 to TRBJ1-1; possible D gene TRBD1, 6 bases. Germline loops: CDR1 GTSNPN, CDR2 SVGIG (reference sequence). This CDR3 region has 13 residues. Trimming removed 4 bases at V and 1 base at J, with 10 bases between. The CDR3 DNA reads TGTGCCTGGAACTTAGGGGGGAACACTGAAGCTTTCTTT. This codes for CAWNLGGNTEAFF.

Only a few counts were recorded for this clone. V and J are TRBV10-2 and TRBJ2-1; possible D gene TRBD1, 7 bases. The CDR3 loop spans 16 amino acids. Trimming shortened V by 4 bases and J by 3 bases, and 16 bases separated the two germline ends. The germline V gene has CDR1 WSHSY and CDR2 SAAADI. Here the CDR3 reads CASSGRDSAFYNEQFF. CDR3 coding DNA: TGCGCCAGCAGTGGGCGGGACAGTGCATTCTACAATGAGCAGTTCTTC.

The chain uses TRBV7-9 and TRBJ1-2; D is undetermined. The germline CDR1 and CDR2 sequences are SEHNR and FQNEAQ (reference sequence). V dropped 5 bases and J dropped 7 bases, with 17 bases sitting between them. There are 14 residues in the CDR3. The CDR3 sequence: CASSPGDTWSGYTF. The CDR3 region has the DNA TGTGCCAGCAGCCCCGGGGATACCTGGAGTGGCTACACCTTC.

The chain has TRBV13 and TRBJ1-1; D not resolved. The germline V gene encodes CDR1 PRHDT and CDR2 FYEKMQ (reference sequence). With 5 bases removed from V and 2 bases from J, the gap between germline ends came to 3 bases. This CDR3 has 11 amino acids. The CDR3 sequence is CASSTNTEAFF. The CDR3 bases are TGTGCCAGCAGCACAAACACTGAAGCTTTCTTT.

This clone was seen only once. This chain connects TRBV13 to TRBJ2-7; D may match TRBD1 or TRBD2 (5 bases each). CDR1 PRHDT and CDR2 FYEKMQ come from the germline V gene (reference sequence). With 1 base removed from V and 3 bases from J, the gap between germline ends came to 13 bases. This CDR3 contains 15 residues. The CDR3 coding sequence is TGTGCCAGCAGCTTAGTGGGGGAAACAAACTACGAGCAGTACTTC. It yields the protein CASSLVGETNYEQYF. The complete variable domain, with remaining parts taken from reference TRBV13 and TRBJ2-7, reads AAGVIQSPRHLIKEKRETATLKCYPIPRHDTVYWYQQGPGQDPQFLISFYEKMQSDKGSIPDRFSAQQFSDYHSELNMSSLELGDSALYFCASSLVGETNYEQYFGPGTRLTVT.

CDR3 sequence (DNA): TGTGCCAGCAGTGGCCCTAGCGGGGGGAGGGAGACCCAGTACTTC. Its translation: CASSGPSGGRETQYF. The chain links TRBV2 to TRBJ2-5, with 11 nucleotides matching TRBD2. Losses at the gene ends were 4 bases for V and 5 bases for J; bases not matched to a gene: 6. Germline V gene data show CDR1 as SNHLY and CDR2 as FYNNEI. The CDR3 totals 15 residues.

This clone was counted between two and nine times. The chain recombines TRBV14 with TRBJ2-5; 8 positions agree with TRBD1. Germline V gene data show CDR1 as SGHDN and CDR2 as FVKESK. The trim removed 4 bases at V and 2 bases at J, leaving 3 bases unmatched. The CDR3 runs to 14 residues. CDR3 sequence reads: CASSPWTGQETQYF. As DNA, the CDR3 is TGTGCCAGCAGCCCCTGGACAGGGCAAGAGACCCAGTACTTC.